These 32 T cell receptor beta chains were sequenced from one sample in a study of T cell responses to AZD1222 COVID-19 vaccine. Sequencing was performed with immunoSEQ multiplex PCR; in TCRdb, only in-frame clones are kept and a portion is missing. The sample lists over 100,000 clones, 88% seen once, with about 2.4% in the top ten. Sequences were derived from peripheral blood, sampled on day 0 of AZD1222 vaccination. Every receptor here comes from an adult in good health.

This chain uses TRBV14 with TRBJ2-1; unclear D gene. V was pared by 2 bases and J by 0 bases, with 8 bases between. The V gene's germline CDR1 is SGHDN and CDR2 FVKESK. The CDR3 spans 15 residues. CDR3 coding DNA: TGTGCCAGCAGCCAACAGCCGAGCTCCTACAATGAGCAGTTCTTC. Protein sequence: CASSQQPSSYNEQFF.

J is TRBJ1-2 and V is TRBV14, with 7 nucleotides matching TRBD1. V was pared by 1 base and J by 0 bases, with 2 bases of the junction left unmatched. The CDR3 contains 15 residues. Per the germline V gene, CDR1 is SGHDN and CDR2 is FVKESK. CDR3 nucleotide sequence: TGTGCCAGCAGCCAAGGACAGGGACCTAACTATGGCTACACCTTC. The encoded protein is CASSQGQGPNYGYTF.

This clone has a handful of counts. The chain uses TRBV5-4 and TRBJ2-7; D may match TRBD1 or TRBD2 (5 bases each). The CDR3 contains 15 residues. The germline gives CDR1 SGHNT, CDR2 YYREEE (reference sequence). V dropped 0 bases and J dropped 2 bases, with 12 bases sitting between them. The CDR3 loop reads CASSLDRGSPYEQYF. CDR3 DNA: TGTGCCAGCAGCTTGGATCGGGGCTCACCCTACGAGCAGTACTTC.

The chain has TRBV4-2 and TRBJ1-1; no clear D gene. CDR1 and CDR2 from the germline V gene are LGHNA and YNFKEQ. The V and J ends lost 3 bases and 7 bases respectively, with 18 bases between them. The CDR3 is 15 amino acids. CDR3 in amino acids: CASSHRRGEGYEAFF. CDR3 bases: TGTGCCAGCAGCCACCGGCGCGGTGAAGGGTATGAAGCTTTCTTT.

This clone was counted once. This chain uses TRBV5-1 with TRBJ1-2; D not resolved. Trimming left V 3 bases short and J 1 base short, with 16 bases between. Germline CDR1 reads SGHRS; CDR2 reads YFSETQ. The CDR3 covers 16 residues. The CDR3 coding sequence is TGCGCCAGCAGCTATGGAATATTGGGAAGTAACTATGGCTACACCTTC. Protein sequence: CASSYGILGSNYGYTF.

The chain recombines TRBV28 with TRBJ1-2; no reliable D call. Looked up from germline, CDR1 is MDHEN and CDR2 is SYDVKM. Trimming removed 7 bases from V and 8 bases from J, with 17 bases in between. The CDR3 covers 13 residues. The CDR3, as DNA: TGTGCCAGCACCTCGATGGGCCCGCGGGGCTACACCTTC. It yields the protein CASTSMGPRGYTF.

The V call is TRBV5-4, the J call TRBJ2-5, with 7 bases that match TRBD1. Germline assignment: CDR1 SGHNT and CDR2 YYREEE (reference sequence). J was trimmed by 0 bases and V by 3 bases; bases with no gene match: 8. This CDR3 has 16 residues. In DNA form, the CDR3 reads TGTGCCAGCAGCTCCCCGAGGGACAGCTACCAAGAGACCCAGTACTTC. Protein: CASSSPRDSYQETQYF.

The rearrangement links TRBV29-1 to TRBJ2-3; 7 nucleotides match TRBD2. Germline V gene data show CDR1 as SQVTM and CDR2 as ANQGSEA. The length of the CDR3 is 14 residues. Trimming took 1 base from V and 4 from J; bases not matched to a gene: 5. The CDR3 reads CSVEGREQPDTQYF. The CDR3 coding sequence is TGCAGCGTTGAAGGGCGGGAGCAGCCAGATACGCAGTATTTT.

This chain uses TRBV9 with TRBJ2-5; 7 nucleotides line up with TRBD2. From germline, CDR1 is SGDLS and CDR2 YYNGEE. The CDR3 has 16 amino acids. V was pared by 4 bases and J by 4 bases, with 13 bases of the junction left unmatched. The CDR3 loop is CASSPEAGAGLETQYF. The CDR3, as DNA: TGTGCCAGCAGCCCGGAGGCGGGAGCGGGATTAGAGACCCAGTACTTC.

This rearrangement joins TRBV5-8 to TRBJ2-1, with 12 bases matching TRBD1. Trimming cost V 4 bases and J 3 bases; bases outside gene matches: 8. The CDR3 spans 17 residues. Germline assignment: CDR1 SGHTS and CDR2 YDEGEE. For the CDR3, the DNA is TGTGCCAGCAGCCTCGGGACAGGGGGCACAGGCTACAATGAGCAGTTCTTC. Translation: CASSLGTGGTGYNEQFF.

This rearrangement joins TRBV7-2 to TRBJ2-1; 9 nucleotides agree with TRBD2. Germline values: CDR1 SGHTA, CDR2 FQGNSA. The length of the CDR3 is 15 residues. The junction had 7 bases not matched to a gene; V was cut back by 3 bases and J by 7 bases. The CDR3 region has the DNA TGTGCCAGCAGCTTTATGACTAGCGGTACGAATGAGCAGTTCTTC. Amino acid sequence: CASSFMTSGTNEQFF.

CDR3 sequence (DNA): TGTGCCAGCAGTGATGCCCGGTACAATGAGCAGTTCTTC. Protein sequence: CASSDARYNEQFF. The J gene is TRBJ2-1, the V gene TRBV6-1; D not resolved. The germline V gene encodes CDR1 MNHNS and CDR2 SASEGT. The CDR3 consists of 13 residues. V lost 3 bases, J lost 4 bases, and 7 bases lay in between.

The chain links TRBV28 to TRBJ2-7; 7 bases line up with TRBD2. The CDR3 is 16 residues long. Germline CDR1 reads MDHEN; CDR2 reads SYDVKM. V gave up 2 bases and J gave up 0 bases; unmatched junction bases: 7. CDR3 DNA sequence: TGTGCCAGCAGTTTAGCGGGGGTCCGGGGCTCCTACGAGCAGTACTTC. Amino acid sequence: CASSLAGVRGSYEQYF.

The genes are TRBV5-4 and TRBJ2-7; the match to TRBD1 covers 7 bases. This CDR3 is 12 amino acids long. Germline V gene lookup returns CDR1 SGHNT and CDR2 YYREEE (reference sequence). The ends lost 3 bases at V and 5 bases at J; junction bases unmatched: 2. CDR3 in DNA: TGTGCCAGCAGCTCGACAGGGCACGAGCAGTACTTC. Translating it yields CASSSTGHEQYF.

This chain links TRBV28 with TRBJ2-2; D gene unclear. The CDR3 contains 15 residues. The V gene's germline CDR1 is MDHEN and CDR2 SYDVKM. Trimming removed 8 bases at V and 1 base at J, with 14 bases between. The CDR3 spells CASLRPGGNTGELFF. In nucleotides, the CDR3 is TGTGCCAGCCTTCGCCCCGGCGGGAACACCGGGGAGCTGTTTTTT.

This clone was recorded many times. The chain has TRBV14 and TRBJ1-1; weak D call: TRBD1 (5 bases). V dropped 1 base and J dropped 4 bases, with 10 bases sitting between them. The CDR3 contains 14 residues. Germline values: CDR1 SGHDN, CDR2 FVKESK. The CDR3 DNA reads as TGTGCCAGCAGCCAAGGTAGCGGGGGCACTGAAGCTTTCTTT. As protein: CASSQGSGGTEAFF.

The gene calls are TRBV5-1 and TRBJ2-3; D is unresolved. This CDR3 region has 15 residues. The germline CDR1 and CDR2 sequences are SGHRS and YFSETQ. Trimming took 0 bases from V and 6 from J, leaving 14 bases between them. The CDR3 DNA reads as TGCGCCAGCAGCTTGGTGGGCGGTTGGACGGATACGCAGTATTTT. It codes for CASSLVGGWTDTQYF.

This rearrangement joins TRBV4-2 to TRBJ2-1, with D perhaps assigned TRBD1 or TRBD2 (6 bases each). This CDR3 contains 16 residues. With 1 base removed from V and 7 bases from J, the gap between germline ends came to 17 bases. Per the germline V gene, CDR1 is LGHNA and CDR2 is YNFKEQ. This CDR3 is CASSQVLGGGRNEQFF. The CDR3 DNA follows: TGTGCCAGCAGCCAAGTTCTAGGAGGGGGGAGGAATGAGCAGTTCTTC.

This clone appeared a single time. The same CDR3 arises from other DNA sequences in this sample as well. In DNA, the CDR3 is TGTGCCAGCTCACCAGGGCGGTCGAACACCGGGGAGCTGTTTTTT. It translates to CASSPGRSNTGELFF. This chain uses TRBV18 with TRBJ2-2; D is undetermined. The CDR3 spans 15 residues. In germline, CDR1 is KGHSH, CDR2 LQKENI. The V and J ends lost 2 bases and 0 bases respectively, with 7 bases between them.

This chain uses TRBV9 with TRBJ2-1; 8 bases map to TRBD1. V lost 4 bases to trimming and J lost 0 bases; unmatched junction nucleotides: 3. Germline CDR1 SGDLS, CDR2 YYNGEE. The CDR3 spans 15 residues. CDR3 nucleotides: TGTGCCAGCAGCACCGGACAGGGCTCCTACAATGAGCAGTTCTTC. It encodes CASSTGQGSYNEQFF.

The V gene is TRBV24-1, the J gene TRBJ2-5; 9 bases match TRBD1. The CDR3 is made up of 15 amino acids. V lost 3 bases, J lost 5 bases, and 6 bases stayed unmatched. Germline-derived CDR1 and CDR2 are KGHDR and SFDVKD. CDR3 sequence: CATSDMGQGGETQYF. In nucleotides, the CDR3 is TGTGCCACCAGTGATATGGGACAGGGCGGGGAGACCCAGTACTTC.

CDR3 sequence: CATRGSGENSPLHF. Written as DNA, the CDR3 is TGTGCCACCCGAGGGTCGGGGGAAAATTCACCCCTCCACTTT. The chain recombines TRBV24-1 with TRBJ1-6; tentatively, D is TRBD1 (5 bases). Germline V lookup: CDR1 KGHDR, CDR2 SFDVKD. Deletions cut 9 bases from V and 7 bases from J, with 15 bases between. The CDR3 is 14 residues long.

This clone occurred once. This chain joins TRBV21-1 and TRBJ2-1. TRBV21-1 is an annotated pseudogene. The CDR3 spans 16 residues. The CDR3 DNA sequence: TGTGCCAGCAGCAAAGCTTTGGGGGGACACTACAATGAGCAGTTCTTC. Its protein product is CASSKALGGHYNEQFF.

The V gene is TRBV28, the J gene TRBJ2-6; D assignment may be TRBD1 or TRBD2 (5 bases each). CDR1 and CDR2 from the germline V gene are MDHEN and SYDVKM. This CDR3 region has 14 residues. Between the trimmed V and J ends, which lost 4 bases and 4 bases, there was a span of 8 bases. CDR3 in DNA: TGTGCCAGCAGTTCTGGGGGAGGGGCCAACGTCCTGACTTTC. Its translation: CASSSGGGANVLTF.

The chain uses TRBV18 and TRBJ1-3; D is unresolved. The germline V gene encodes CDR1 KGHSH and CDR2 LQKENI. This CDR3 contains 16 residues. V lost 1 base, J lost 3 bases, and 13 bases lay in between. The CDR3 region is CASSPHPGNVGNTIYF. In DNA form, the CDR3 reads TGTGCCAGCTCACCACATCCGGGTAACGTTGGAAACACCATATATTTT. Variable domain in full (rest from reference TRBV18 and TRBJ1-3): NAGVMQNPRHLVRRRGQEARLRCSPMKGHSHVYWYRQLPEEGLKFMVYLQKENIIDESGMPKERFSAEFPKEGPSILRIQQVVRGDSAAYFCASSPHPGNVGNTIYFGEGSWLTVV.

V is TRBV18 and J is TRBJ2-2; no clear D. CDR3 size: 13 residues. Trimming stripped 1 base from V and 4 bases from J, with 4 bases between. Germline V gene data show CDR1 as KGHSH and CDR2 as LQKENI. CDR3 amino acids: CASSPLRTGELFF. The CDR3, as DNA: TGTGCCAGCTCACCACTCCGCACCGGGGAGCTGTTTTTT.

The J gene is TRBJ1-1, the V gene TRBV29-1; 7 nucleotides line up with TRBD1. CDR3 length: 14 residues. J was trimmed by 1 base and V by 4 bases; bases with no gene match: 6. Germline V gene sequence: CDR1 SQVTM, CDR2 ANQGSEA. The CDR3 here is CSVGDRVRNTEAFF. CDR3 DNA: TGCAGCGTTGGAGACAGGGTTAGGAACACTGAAGCTTTCTTT. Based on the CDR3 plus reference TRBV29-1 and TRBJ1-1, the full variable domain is SAVISQKPSRDICQRGTSLTIQCQVDSQVTMMFWYRQQPGQSLTLIATANQGSEATYESGFVIDKFPISRPNLTFSTLTVSNMSPEDSSIYLCSVGDRVRNTEAFFGQGTRLTVV.

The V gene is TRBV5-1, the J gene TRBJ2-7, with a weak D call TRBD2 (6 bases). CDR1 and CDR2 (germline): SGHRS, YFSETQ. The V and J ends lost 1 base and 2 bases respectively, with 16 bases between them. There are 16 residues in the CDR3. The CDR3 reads CASSLFVGGKAYEQYF. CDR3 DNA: TGCGCCAGCAGCTTGTTCGTTGGGGGGAAGGCCTACGAGCAGTACTTC. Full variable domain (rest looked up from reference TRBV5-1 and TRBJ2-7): KAGVTQTPRYLIKTRGQQVTLSCSPISGHRSVSWYQQTPGQGLQFLFEYFSETQRNKGNFPGRFSGRQFSNSRSEMNVSTLELGDSALYLCASSLFVGGKAYEQYFGPGTRLTVT.

CDR3 sequence reads: CASSQVGLAERGEQYF. The CDR3 DNA follows: TGCGCCAGCAGCCAAGTGGGGTTAGCGGAGCGGGGCGAGCAGTACTTC. This sequence joins TRBV4-1 and TRBJ2-7; 7 nucleotides agree with TRBD2. Germline CDR1 is MGHRA and CDR2 is YSYEKL. V shed 1 base, J shed 6 bases, and the junction held 12 bases outside the gene matches. This CDR3 is 16 amino acids long.

In nucleotides, the CDR3 is TGTGCCAGCAGCTGGGACACTAATCAGCCCCAGCATTTT. It codes for CASSWDTNQPQHF. This chain uses TRBV5-4 with TRBJ1-5; TRBD1 might be the D (6 bases). Trimming left V 3 bases short and J 4 bases short, with 8 bases between. CDR3 length equals 13 residues. Germline V gene sequence: CDR1 SGHNT, CDR2 YYREEE (reference sequence).

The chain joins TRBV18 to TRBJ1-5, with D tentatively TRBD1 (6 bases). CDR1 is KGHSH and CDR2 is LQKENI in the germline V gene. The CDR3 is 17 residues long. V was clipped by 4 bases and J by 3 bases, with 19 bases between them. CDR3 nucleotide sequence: TGTGCCAGCTCACTTATTGCAGGACAGTCGCTCAATCAGCCCCAGCATTTT. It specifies CASSLIAGQSLNQPQHF.

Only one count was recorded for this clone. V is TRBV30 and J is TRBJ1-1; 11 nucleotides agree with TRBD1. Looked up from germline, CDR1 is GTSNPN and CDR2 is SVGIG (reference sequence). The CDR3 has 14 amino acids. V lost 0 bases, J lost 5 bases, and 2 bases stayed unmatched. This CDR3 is CAWSVGQGGTEAFF. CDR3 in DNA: TGTGCCTGGAGTGTGGGACAGGGGGGTACTGAAGCTTTCTTT.